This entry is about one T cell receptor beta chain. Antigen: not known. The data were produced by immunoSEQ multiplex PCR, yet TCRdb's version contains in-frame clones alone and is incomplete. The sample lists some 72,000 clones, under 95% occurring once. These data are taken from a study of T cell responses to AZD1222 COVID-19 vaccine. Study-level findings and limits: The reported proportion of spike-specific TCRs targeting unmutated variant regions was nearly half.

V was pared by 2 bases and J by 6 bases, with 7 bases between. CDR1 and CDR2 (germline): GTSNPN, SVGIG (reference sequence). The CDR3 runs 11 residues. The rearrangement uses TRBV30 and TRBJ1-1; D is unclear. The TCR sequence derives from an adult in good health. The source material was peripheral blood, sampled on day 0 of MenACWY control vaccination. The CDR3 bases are TGTGCCTGGAGTAGGGCGTCTGAAGCTTTCTTT. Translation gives CAWSRASEAFF.